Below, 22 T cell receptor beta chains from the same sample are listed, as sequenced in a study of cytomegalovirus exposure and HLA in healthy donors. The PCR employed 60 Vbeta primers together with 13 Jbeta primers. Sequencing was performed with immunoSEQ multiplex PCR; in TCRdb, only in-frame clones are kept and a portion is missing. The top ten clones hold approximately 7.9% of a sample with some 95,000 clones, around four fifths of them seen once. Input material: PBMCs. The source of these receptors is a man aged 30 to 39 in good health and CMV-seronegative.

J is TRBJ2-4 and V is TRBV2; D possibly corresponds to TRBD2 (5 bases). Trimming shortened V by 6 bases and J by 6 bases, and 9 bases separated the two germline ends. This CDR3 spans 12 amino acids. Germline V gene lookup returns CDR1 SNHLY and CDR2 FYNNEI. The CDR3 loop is CASRAEVNIQYF. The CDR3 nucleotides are TGTGCCAGCAGGGCGGAGGTAAACATTCAGTACTTC.

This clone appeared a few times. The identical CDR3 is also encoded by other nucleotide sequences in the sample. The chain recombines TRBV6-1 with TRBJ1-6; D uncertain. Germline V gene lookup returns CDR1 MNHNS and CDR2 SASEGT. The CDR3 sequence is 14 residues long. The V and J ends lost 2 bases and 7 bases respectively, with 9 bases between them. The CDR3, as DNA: TGTGCCAGCAGTGAACACGGAGCGAATTCACCCCTCCACTTT. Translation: CASSEHGANSPLHF.

CDR3 protein: CASSLAGTYYEQYF. CDR3 nucleotide sequence: TGCGCCAGCAGCTTGGCTGGGACATATTACGAGCAGTACTTC. The rearrangement links TRBV5-1 to TRBJ2-7, with D perhaps matching TRBD1 (6 bases). Looked up from germline, CDR1 is SGHRS and CDR2 is YFSETQ. V lost 0 bases, J lost 4 bases, and 11 bases lay in between. CDR3 size: 14 residues.

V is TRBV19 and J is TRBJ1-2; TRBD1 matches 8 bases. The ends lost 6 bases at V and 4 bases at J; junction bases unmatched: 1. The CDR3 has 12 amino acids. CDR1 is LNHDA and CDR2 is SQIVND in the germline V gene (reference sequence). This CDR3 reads CASSGQGYGYTF. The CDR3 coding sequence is TGTGCCAGTAGCGGACAGGGCTATGGCTACACCTTC.

The CDR3 reads CASKGRDFSTGELFF. In nucleotides, the CDR3 is TGTGCCAGCAAAGGTCGGGATTTTAGCACCGGGGAGCTGTTTTTT. The J gene is TRBJ2-2, the V gene TRBV27; TRBD2 is a possible D gene (5 bases). CDR3 length equals 15 residues. The V end was cut by 7 bases, the J end by 4 bases, with 16 bases between. Germline loops: CDR1 MNHEY, CDR2 SMNVEV (reference sequence).

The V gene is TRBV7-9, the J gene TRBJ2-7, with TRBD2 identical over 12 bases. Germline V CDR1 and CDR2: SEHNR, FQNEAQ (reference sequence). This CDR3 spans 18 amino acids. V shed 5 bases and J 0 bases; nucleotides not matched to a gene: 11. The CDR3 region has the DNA TGTGCCAGCAGCCCCATAGGGACTAGCGGGCTTACCTCCTACGAGCAGTACTTC. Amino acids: CASSPIGTSGLTSYEQYF.

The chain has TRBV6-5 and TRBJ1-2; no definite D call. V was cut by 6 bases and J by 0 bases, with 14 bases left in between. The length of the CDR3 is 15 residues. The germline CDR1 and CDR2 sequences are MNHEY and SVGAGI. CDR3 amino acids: CASSQEGLANYGYTF. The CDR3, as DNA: TGTGCCAGCAGCCAGGAGGGTTTAGCTAACTATGGCTACACCTTC.

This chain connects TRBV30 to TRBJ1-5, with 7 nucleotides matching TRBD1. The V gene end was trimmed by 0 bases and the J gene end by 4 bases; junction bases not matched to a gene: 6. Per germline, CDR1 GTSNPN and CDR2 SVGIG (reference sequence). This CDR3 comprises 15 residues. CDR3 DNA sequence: TGTGCCTGGAGTGTACTAGGGGGCGCGAATCAGCCCCAGCATTTT. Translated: CAWSVLGGANQPQHF.

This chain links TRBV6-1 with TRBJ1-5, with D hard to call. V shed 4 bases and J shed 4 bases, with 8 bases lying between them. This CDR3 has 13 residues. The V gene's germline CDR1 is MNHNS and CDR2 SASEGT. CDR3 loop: CASSGSWNQPQHF. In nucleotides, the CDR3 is TGTGCCAGCAGTGGTAGTTGGAATCAGCCCCAGCATTTT.

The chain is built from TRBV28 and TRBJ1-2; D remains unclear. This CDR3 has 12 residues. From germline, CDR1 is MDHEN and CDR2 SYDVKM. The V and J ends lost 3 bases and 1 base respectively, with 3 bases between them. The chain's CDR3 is CASSLSNYGYTF. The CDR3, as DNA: TGTGCCAGCAGTTTGAGTAACTATGGCTACACCTTC.

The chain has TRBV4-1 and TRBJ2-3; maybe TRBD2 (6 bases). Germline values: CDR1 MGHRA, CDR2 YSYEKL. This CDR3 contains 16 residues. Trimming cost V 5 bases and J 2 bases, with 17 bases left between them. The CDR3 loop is CASSSAAGLVTDTQYF. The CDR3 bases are TGCGCCAGCAGCTCGGCGGCGGGATTAGTCACAGATACGCAGTATTTT.

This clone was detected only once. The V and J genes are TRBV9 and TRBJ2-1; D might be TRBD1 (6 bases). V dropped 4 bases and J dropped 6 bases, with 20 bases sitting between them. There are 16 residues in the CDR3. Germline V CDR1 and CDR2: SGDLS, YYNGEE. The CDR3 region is CASSSSDRPSCNEQFF. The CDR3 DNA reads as TGTGCCAGCAGCTCAAGCGACAGGCCGTCGTGCAATGAGCAGTTCTTC.

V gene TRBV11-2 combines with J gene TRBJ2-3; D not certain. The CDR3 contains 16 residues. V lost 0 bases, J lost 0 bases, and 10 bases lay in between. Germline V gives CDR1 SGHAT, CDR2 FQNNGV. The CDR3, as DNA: TGTGCCAGCAGCTTAGAAAACGGGTATAGCACAGATACGCAGTATTTT. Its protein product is CASSLENGYSTDTQYF.

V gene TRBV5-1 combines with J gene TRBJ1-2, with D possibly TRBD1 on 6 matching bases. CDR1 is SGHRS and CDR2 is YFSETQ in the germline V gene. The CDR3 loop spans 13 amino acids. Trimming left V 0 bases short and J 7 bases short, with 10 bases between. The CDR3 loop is CASSLGGQSGYTF. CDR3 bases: TGCGCCAGCAGCTTGGGGGGGCAGAGTGGCTACACCTTC.

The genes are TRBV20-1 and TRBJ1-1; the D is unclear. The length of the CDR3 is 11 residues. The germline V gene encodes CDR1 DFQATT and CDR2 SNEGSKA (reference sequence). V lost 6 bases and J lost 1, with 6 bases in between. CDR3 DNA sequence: TGCAGTGCCGAGGCGAACACTGAAGCTTTCTTT. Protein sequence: CSAEANTEAFF.

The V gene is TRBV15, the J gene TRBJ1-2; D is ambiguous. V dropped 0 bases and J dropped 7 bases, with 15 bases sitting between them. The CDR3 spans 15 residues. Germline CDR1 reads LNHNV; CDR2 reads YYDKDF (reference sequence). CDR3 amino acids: CATSRDRRSAGGYTF. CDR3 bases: TGTGCCACCAGCAGAGATCGGAGGTCAGCTGGTGGCTACACCTTC.

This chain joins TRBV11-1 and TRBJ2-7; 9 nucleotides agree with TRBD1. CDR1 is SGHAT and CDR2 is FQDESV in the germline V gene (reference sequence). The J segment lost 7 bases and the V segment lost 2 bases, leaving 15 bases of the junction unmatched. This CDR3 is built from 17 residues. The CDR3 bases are TGTGCCAGCAGCTTACTTCGGTTTACACAGGGGGCAAAAGAGCAGTACTTC. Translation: CASSLLRFTQGAKEQYF.

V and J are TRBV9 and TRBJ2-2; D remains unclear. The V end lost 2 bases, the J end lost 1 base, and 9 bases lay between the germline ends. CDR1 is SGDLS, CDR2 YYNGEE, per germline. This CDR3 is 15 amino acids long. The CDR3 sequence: CASSVRTGNTGELFF. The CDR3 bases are TGTGCCAGCAGCGTGCGTACGGGGAACACCGGGGAGCTGTTTTTT. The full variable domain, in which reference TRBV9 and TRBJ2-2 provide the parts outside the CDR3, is DSGVTQTPKHLITATGQRVTLRCSPRSGDLSVYWYQQSLDQGLQFLIQYYNGEERAKGNILERFSAQQFPDLHSELNLSSLELGDSALYFCASSVRTGNTGELFFGEGSRLTVL.

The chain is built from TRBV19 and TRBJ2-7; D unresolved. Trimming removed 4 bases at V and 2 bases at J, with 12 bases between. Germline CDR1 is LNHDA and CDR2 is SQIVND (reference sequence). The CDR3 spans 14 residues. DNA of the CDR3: TGTGCCAGTAGTACTGGCCGTAGCCCCTACGAGCAGTACTTC. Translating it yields CASSTGRSPYEQYF.

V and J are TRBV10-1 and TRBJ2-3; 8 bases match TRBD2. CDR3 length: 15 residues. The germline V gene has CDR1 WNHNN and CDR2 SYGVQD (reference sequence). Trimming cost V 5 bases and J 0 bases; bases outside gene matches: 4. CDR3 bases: TGCGCCAGCAGTCCCCGACTAGCGAGCACAGATACGCAGTATTTT. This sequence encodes CASSPRLASTDTQYF.

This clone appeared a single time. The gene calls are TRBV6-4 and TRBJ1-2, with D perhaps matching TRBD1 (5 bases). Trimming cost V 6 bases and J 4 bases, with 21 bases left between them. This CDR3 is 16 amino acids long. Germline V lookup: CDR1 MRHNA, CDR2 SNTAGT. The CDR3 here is CASSENRSPPFYGYTF. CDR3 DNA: TGTGCCAGCAGCGAAAACAGGAGCCCCCCTTTCTATGGCTACACCTTC.

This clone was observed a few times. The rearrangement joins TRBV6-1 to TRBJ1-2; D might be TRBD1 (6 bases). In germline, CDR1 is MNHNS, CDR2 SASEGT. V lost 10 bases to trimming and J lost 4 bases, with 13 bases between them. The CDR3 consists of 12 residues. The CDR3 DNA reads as TGTGCCACCTCGGACAGATTCTATGGCTACACCTTC. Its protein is CATSDRFYGYTF.